The present entry profiles one TCR beta chain with its context. This record comes from a study of control samples from healthy donors and cancer patients. Sequenced by immunoSEQ multiplex PCR; TCRdb stores in-frame clones only, minus some. The sample carries 190,000 or so clones, 85% to 95% recorded once. This CDR3 has 15 amino acids. Trimming took off 0 bases at V and 5 bases at J, with 12 bases between the two ends. Germline CDR1 and CDR2: SGHNT and YYREEE (reference sequence). The source of this sequence is a man younger than 30 in good health. The rearrangement links TRBV5-4 to TRBJ1-5; maybe TRBD1 (5 bases). Sequencing was done on a sample of blood. CDR3 DNA sequence: TGTGCCAGCAGCTTGGGGACTGACAGAGATCAGCCCCAGCATTTT. This gives the protein CASSLGTDRDQPQHF. The full variable domain, rest sourced from reference TRBV5-4 and TRBJ1-5, is ETGVTQSPTHLIKTRGQQVTLRCSSQSGHNTVSWYQQALGQGPQFIFQYYREEENGRGNFPPRFSGLQFPNYSSELNVNALELDDSALYLCASSLGTDRDQPQHFGDGTRLSIL.